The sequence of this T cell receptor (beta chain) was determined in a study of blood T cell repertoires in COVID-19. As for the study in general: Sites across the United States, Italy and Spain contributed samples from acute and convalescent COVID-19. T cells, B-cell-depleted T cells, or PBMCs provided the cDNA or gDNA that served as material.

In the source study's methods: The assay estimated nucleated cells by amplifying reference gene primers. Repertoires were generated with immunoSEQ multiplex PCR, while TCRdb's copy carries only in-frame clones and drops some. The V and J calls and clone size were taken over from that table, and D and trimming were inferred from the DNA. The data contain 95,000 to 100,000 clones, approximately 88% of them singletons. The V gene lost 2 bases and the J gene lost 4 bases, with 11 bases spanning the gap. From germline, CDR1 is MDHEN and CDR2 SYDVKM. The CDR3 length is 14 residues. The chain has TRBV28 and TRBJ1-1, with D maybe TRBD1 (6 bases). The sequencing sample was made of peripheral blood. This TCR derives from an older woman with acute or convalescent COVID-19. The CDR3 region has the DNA TGTGCCAGCAGTTTAAGGGGACACTCCACTGAAGCTTTCTTT. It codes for CASSLRGHSTEAFF.